What follows are 3 T cell receptor beta chains derived from one specimen sequenced in a study of T-cell memory formation after mild COVID-19. TCRdb recomputed calls from the 5' RACE reads with MiXCR, one row per CDR3 protein. The sample lists some 110,000 distinct CDR3 sequences; about 18% were seen once. The sample comprised PBMCs or a T cell subset sorted from them (not recorded which). The receptors shown here come from an adult woman who had mild COVID-19 (a few samples of this study predate the infection). Cell type and time point are not known.

Only a few counts were recorded for this clonotype. The chain has TRBV5-1 and TRBJ2-1; D uncertain. The CDR3 spans 12 residues. Trimming cost V 0 bases and J 8 bases, with 6 bases left between them. Germline V gene sequence: CDR1 SGHRS, CDR2 YFSETQ. CDR3 sequence: CASSLDAYEQFF. The CDR3 nucleotides read TGCGCCAGCAGCTTGGATGCCTATGAGCAGTTCTTC.

This clonotype has just a few counts. The V and J genes are TRBV29-1 and TRBJ2-2; D is perhaps TRBD1 or TRBD2 (6 bases each). Germline V gene lookup returns CDR1 SQVTM and CDR2 ANQGSEA. The CDR3 spans 15 residues. The V gene lost 4 bases and the J gene lost 1 base, with 13 bases spanning the gap. The CDR3 spells CSVVLADRNTGELFF. CDR3 bases: TGCAGCGTTGTGTTAGCGGACAGGAACACCGGGGAGCTGTTTTTT.

The genes are TRBV7-9 and TRBJ2-1; TRBD2 agrees at 11 bases. This CDR3 is built from 19 residues. Germline trimming cut 8 bases from V and 2 bases from J; bases unmatched to any gene: 17. Germline V gives CDR1 SEHNR, CDR2 FQNEAQ (reference sequence). In DNA form, the CDR3 reads TGTGCCAGCTATACAACCGGGACTAGCGGTTTCGAACCCTACAATGAGCAGTTCTTC. Protein: CASYTTGTSGFEPYNEQFF. The full variable domain, with the rest looked up from reference TRBV7-9 and TRBJ2-1, is DTGVSQNPRHKITKRGQNVTFRCDPISEHNRLYWYRQTLGQGPEFLTYFQNEAQLEKSRLLSDRFSAERPKGSFSTLEIQRTEQGDSAMYLCASYTTGTSGFEPYNEQFFGPGTRLTVL.